This TCR beta chain was captured by sequencing in a study of blood T cell repertoires in COVID-19. Donors were grouped by their self-reported clinical history. Libraries were prepared by immunoSEQ multiplex PCR; TCRdb keeps only in-frame clonotypes and omits some of them. The top ten clones hold about 1.5% of a sample with about 250,000 clones, around 87% of them seen once. This CDR3 comprises 15 residues. The germline gives CDR1 SGDLS, CDR2 YYNGEE. V was shortened by 2 bases and J by 1 base, with 12 bases between the two germline ends. Sequencing was carried out using PBMCs or T cells enriched from blood (not recorded which). The chain has TRBV9 and TRBJ2-5, with a tentative D call TRBD1 (5 bases). This clonotype was sampled from a woman between 50 and 59 years old who had recovered from COVID-19. This CDR3 is CASSVQGIFQETQYF. DNA for the CDR3: TGTGCCAGCAGCGTCCAGGGTATATTCCAAGAGACCCAGTACTTC. The full variable domain, its missing parts supplied by reference TRBV9 and TRBJ2-5, is DSGVTQTPKHLITATGQRVTLRCSPRSGDLSVYWYQQSLDQGLQFLIQYYNGEERAKGNILERFSAQQFPDLHSELNLSSLELGDSALYFCASSVQGIFQETQYFGPGTRLLVL.